Here is one TCR beta chain with its context. The sample originates from a study of cytomegalovirus exposure and HLA in healthy donors. The PCR had 60 Vbeta and 13 Jbeta primers. Profiling relied on immunoSEQ multiplex PCR, and the TCRdb table lists in-frame clones only, not all of them. The data show some 250,000 clones, over 80% seen once. The sequence derives from a woman aged 40 to 50 in good health and CMV-seropositive. Sequenced material: PBMCs.

The CDR3 coding sequence is TGTGCCAGCAGCAAACTAGCGGGAGGATTAAATGAGCAGTTCTTC. This codes for CASSKLAGGLNEQFF. The chain uses TRBV28 and TRBJ2-1; 12 positions agree with TRBD2. CDR1 MDHEN and CDR2 SYDVKM come from the germline V gene. V shed 6 bases, J shed 7 bases, and the junction held 7 bases outside the gene matches. This CDR3 has 15 amino acids.